The entry that follows covers one TCR beta chain sequence. Its antigen is unidentified. This record comes from a study of radiotherapy plus CTLA-4 blockade in lung cancer. The wider study: Objective response rate was around 19%; disease control rate, about 28%. Study-wide results and caveats: Expansion in blood of tumor-derived TCR clones was seen after radiotherapy plus ipilimumab. With interferon-beta, early dynamics of blood T cell clones were reported to best predict response.

Chemo-refractory metastatic non-small-cell lung cancer patients were treated with focal radiation plus CTLA-4 blockade with ipilimumab. The protocol was immunoSEQ multiplex PCR, while the TCRdb copy is restricted to in-frame clones and leaves out a portion. Of roughly 98,000 clones listed, roughly 80% are singletons. Sequenced here: peripheral blood, sampled from a patient treated with radiotherapy plus ipilimumab. This sequence was found in a human donor with non-small cell lung cancer who had a partial response to radiotherapy plus ipilimumab.

The CDR3 region has the DNA TGTGCCAGCACCCTCTACCGGGGGGCTTACGAGCAGTACTTC. This codes for CASTLYRGAYEQYF. J is TRBJ2-7 and V is TRBV28, with a weak D call TRBD2 (7 bases). Per the germline V gene, CDR1 is MDHEN and CDR2 is SYDVKM. The germline V and J ends were trimmed by 7 bases and 4 bases, with 17 bases remaining between them. The length of the CDR3 is 14 residues.